A single sample is the source of the 12 T cell receptor beta chains below, sequenced in a study of beta chain features in type 1 diabetes. Study findings and constraints: Among all four CD4+ subsets, Type 1 diabetes patients had TCRB CDR3s that were moderately but significantly shorter.

Isolated RNA was reverse transcribed in full, so expressed TCRB transcripts were sequenced. Sequencing was performed with immunoSEQ multiplex PCR; in TCRdb, only in-frame clones are kept and a portion is missing. Of some 640,000 clones detected, over 11% appear once; the ten largest clones hold roughly 0.04%. No cognate antigen is known for these TCRs. The sequenced sample consisted of naive CD4+ T cells from blood. The receptor set was obtained from a man between 18 and 29 years old with type 1 diabetes.

This clone was seen once. The chain has TRBV7-3 and TRBJ2-5, with TRBD2 matching 7 bases. Germline V gene sequence: CDR1 SGHTA, CDR2 FQGTGA. The junction had 14 bases not matched to a gene; V was cut back by 5 bases and J by 5 bases. This CDR3 is built from 16 residues. CDR3 bases: TGTGCCAGCAGCCGCGGGGGACCACTCAGCCGGGAGACCCAGTACTTC. Its protein is CASSRGGPLSRETQYF. The full variable domain, in which reference TRBV7-3 and TRBJ2-5 provide the parts outside the CDR3, is GAGVSQTPSNKVTEKGKYVELRCDPISGHTALYWYRQSLGQGPEFLIYFQGTGAADDSGLPNDRFFAVRPEGSVSTLKIQRTERGDSAVYLCASSRGGPLSRETQYFGPGTRLLVL.

This clone was seen a few times. V usage is TRBV5-4 and J usage is TRBJ2-3, with TRBD2 identical over 8 bases. Losses at the gene ends were 2 bases for V and 0 bases for J; bases not matched to a gene: 5. Germline loops: CDR1 SGHNT, CDR2 YYREEE (reference sequence). CDR3 length: 16 residues. The CDR3 reads CASSFKTSGSTDTQYF. CDR3 nucleotides: TGTGCCAGCAGCTTCAAAACTAGCGGAAGCACAGATACGCAGTATTTT.

This clone has just a few counts. The rearrangement uses TRBV4-1 and TRBJ2-1; D ambiguous. CDR1 is MGHRA and CDR2 is YSYEKL in the germline V gene. The CDR3 is made up of 16 amino acids. The V end lost 0 bases, the J end lost 1 base, and 10 bases lay between the germline ends. CDR3 amino acids: CASSQEWHSSYNEQFF. The CDR3 nucleotides are TGCGCCAGCAGCCAAGAGTGGCACAGTTCCTACAATGAGCAGTTCTTC.

This clone came up a few times. This rearrangement joins TRBV29-1 to TRBJ1-5; D possibly corresponds to TRBD1 (6 bases). The CDR3 consists of 12 residues. Germline V CDR1 and CDR2: SQVTM, ANQGSEA. With 5 bases removed from V and 3 bases from J, the gap between germline ends came to 8 bases. The CDR3 loop reads CSVTGTNQPQHF. DNA of the CDR3: TGCAGCGTTACAGGGACCAATCAGCCCCAGCATTTT.

Only a few counts were recorded for this clone. The chain recombines TRBV7-2 with TRBJ2-7; D is uncertain. CDR3 length: 15 residues. Germline assignment: CDR1 SGHTA and CDR2 FQGNSA. Trimming stripped 1 base from V and 0 bases from J, with 10 bases between. The DNA of the CDR3 is TGTGCCAGCAGCTTAGACCCGGGCATCTCCTACGAGCAGTACTTC. Its translation is CASSLDPGISYEQYF.

This clone was recorded a few times. The chain employs TRBV9 and TRBJ2-3; TRBD2 matches 13 bases. This CDR3 spans 19 amino acids. Germline values: CDR1 SGDLS, CDR2 YYNGEE. The V segment lost 4 bases and the J segment 0 bases; nucleotides outside the gene matches: 11. CDR3: CASSSTWTSGGVSTDTQYF. In nucleotides, the CDR3 is TGTGCCAGCAGCTCAACCTGGACTAGCGGGGGAGTTAGCACAGATACGCAGTATTTT.

This clone was counted only a few times. The V gene is TRBV10-3, the J gene TRBJ2-2; 8 nucleotides align to TRBD2. The CDR3 length is 15 residues. The V segment lost 10 bases and the J segment 7 bases; nucleotides outside the gene matches: 14. In germline, CDR1 is ENHRY, CDR2 SYGVKD. Here the CDR3 DNA reads TGTGCCACTTCCCCTTGGACTAGCCGGGACGGGGAGCTGTTTTTT. It codes for CATSPWTSRDGELFF.

The V and J genes are TRBV30 and TRBJ1-3; D not resolved. The CDR3 contains 19 residues. V shed 0 bases and J shed 0 bases, with 21 bases lying between them. Germline-derived CDR1 and CDR2 are GTSNPN and SVGIG (reference sequence). In DNA form, the CDR3 reads TGTGCCTGGAGTGTATCCCTCTTTGGAAAGGCCCTCTCTGGAAACACCATATATTTT. Amino acid sequence: CAWSVSLFGKALSGNTIYF.

This clone was seen a few times. V gene TRBV9 combines with J gene TRBJ2-2; tentatively, D is TRBD1 (7 bases). The germline CDR1 and CDR2 sequences are SGDLS and YYNGEE. V was clipped by 4 bases and J by 0 bases, with 13 bases between them. The CDR3 runs to 16 residues. The CDR3 DNA follows: TGTGCCAGCAGCCCAGGGGGGTTTTCGAACACCGGGGAGCTGTTTTTT. It encodes CASSPGGFSNTGELFF.

This clone appeared a few times. V gene TRBV30 combines with J gene TRBJ2-1, with D possibly TRBD2 on 5 matching bases. The CDR3 has 14 amino acids. The V end lost 0 bases, the J end lost 6 bases, and 12 bases lay between the germline ends. Germline lookup yields CDR1 GTSNPN and CDR2 SVGIG (reference sequence). The CDR3 DNA reads as TGTGCCTGGAGTGTACTAGATTCCCGCAATGAGCAGTTCTTC. Its protein product is CAWSVLDSRNEQFF.

This clone appeared a few times. The CDR3, as DNA: TGTGCCAGTAGTACAGGGATACAAGAGACCCAGTACTTC. Translation gives CASSTGIQETQYF. This chain connects TRBV19 to TRBJ2-5; possibly TRBD1 for D (5 bases). The CDR3 runs to 13 residues. Deletions cut 4 bases from V and 2 bases from J, with 8 bases between. CDR1 LNHDA and CDR2 SQIVND come from the germline V gene (reference sequence). Full variable domain (outside the CDR3, taken from reference TRBV19 and TRBJ2-5): DGGITQSPKYLFRKEGQNVTLSCEQNLNHDAMYWYRQDPGQGLRLIYYSQIVNDFQKGDIAEGYSVSREKKESFPLTVTSAQKNPTAFYLCASSTGIQETQYFGPGTRLLVL.

This rearrangement joins TRBV30 to TRBJ2-1, with a tentative D call TRBD2 (6 bases). The CDR3 loop spans 16 amino acids. Germline V gene sequence: CDR1 GTSNPN, CDR2 SVGIG (reference sequence). V lost 1 base and J lost 0, with 13 bases in between. The CDR3 bases are TGTGCCTGGAGTGGAATAGCGGTTAGCTCCTACAATGAGCAGTTCTTC. It translates to CAWSGIAVSSYNEQFF.